These 30 T cell receptor beta chains came from one sample sequenced in a study of T cells in Graves' hyperthyroidism and ophthalmopathy. Authors of the study amplified TCR beta CDR3 regions from RNA transcripts. The HTBI primer set was used in a first-round RT-PCR of the TCR CDR3. TCRdb ran MiXCR on the multiplex PCR reads and lists one entry per CDR3 protein. The sample lists nearly 600,000 distinct CDR3 sequences, 14% occurring once. The sequenced sample consisted of blood. The origin of the receptors is a woman aged 18 to 35 with Graves' ophthalmopathy.

The rearrangement links TRBV5-1 to TRBJ1-5; D is uncertain. The ends were cut back, 0 bases at V and 4 bases at J, with 11 bases in the middle. This CDR3 comprises 15 residues. Germline values: CDR1 SGHRS, CDR2 YFSETQ. CDR3 protein: CASSLDLGINQPQHF. The CDR3 nucleotides are TGCGCCAGCAGCTTGGATCTGGGGATTAATCAGCCCCAGCATTTT.

At least ten counts were recorded for this clonotype. The rearrangement links TRBV6-2 or TRBV6-3 to TRBJ2-7; TRBD1 aligns across 7 bases. The V gene's germline CDR1 is MNHEY and CDR2 SVGEGT. The J segment lost 1 base and the V segment lost 6 bases, leaving 6 bases of the junction unmatched. The CDR3 loop spans 14 amino acids. CDR3 in amino acids: CASRRGQNSYEQYF. The CDR3 region has the DNA TGTGCCAGCAGACGGGGACAGAATTCCTACGAGCAGTACTTC.

The chain links TRBV28 to TRBJ2-7, with 7 positions matching TRBD1. CDR3 length: 16 amino acids. Germline V gene lookup returns CDR1 MDHEN and CDR2 SYDVKM. J was trimmed by 3 bases and V by 3 bases; bases with no gene match: 11. CDR3 region: CASSFMTGNLFYEQYF. The CDR3 nucleotides read TGTGCCAGCAGTTTTATGACAGGGAACCTATTCTACGAGCAGTACTTC. Full variable domain (missing parts from reference TRBV28 and TRBJ2-7): DVKVTQSSRYLVKRTGEKVFLECVQDMDHENMFWYRQDPGLGLRLIYFSYDVKMKEKGDIPEGYSVSREKKERFSLILESASTNQTSMYLCASSFMTGNLFYEQYFGPGTRLTVT.

This clonotype was seen repeatedly, ten times or more. The chain employs TRBV7-9 and TRBJ2-5, with 13 bases identical to TRBD2. Germline V gene sequence: CDR1 SEHNR, CDR2 FQNEAQ (reference sequence). After removal of 4 bases from V and 5 bases from J, the junction contained 7 bases not matched to a gene. The CDR3 totals 16 residues. CDR3 sequence: CASSSRLAGGLETQYF. CDR3 nucleotide sequence: TGTGCCAGCAGCTCTCGACTAGCGGGAGGTCTGGAGACCCAGTACTTC.

The sample holds a few counts of this clonotype. J is TRBJ2-1 and V is TRBV19; TRBD2 aligns across 7 bases. CDR1 LNHDA and CDR2 SQIVND come from the germline V gene (reference sequence). The CDR3 contains 15 residues. V lost 5 bases to trimming and J lost 6 bases; unmatched junction nucleotides: 10. Here the CDR3 reads CASSGYSGLFNEQFF. In DNA, the CDR3 is TGTGCCAGTAGTGGGTATAGCGGGCTCTTCAATGAGCAGTTCTTC.

This clonotype has ten or more counts. The chain employs TRBV18 and TRBJ1-5, with D perhaps matching TRBD1 (6 bases). The CDR3 covers 14 residues. The germline CDR1 and CDR2 sequences are KGHSH and LQKENI. The V end was cut by 8 bases, the J end by 5 bases, with 16 bases between. Here the CDR3 reads CASTLGGRDQPQHF. In nucleotides, the CDR3 is TGTGCCAGCACCCTTGGGGGCAGGGATCAGCCCCAGCATTTT.

V is TRBV6-1 and J is TRBJ1-3; TRBD1 is a possible D gene (5 bases). Germline CDR1 reads MNHNS; CDR2 reads SASEGT. V was pared by 11 bases and J by 7 bases, with 9 bases between. There are 10 residues in the CDR3. CDR3 in DNA: TGTGCCGGGGGACTGAACACCATATATTTT. Amino acids: CAGGLNTIYF.

This clonotype was seen repeatedly, ten times or more. The chain couples TRBV9 to TRBJ1-1, with a weak D call TRBD1 (6 bases). This CDR3 is 15 amino acids long. CDR1 and CDR2 from the germline V gene are SGDLS and YYNGEE. V was shortened by 4 bases and J by 6 bases, with 19 bases between the two germline ends. The CDR3, as DNA: TGTGCCAGCAGCCCCCTCCCCGGGACAAGTTCTGAAGCTTTCTTT. This encodes CASSPLPGTSSEAFF.

The sample holds many counts of this clonotype. As DNA, the CDR3 is TGTGCCAGCAGTCCACAGGGCGCTGCAGAGACCCAGTACTTC. Translation gives CASSPQGAAETQYF. The J gene is TRBJ2-5, the V gene TRBV27; D perhaps matches TRBD1 (6 bases). The germline gives CDR1 MNHEY, CDR2 SMNVEV (reference sequence). The ends were cut back, 5 bases at V and 4 bases at J, with 14 bases in the middle. CDR3 length equals 14 residues.

This clonotype was recorded at least ten times. The chain links TRBV28 to TRBJ2-7; possible D gene TRBD2, 5 bases. Germline assignment: CDR1 MDHEN and CDR2 SYDVKM. V lost 6 bases and J lost 4, with 16 bases in between. The length of the CDR3 is 14 residues. The chain's CDR3 is CASSPLEGRYEQYF. CDR3 bases: TGTGCCAGCAGCCCTCTCGAGGGAAGGTACGAGCAGTACTTC. Supplemented by reference TRBV28 and TRBJ2-7, the full variable domain reads DVKVTQSSRYLVKRTGEKVFLECVQDMDHENMFWYRQDPGLGLRLIYFSYDVKMKEKGDIPEGYSVSREKKERFSLILESASTNQTSMYLCASSPLEGRYEQYFGPGTRLTVT.

This clonotype was seen many times. The chain links TRBV6-1 to TRBJ2-7; 9 positions match TRBD1. Germline CDR1 reads MNHNS; CDR2 reads SASEGT. Trimming removed 6 bases from V and 5 bases from J; junction bases left unmatched: 8. This CDR3 contains 14 residues. The CDR3 DNA follows: TGTGCCAGCAGCTTCGCCGGGACAGGGAACGAGCAGTACTTC. It is translated as CASSFAGTGNEQYF.

This clonotype was counted only a few times. The V gene is TRBV10-3, the J gene TRBJ2-7; D gene uncertain. Germline assignment: CDR1 ENHRY and CDR2 SYGVKD. The V gene lost 8 bases and the J gene lost 5 bases, with 13 bases spanning the gap. CDR3 size: 12 residues. CDR3 nucleotides: TGTGCCATCGGAGTCGGTTCCCACGAGCAGTACTTC. Its translation: CAIGVGSHEQYF.

The J gene is TRBJ2-2, the V gene TRBV6-1; no reliable D call. Per germline, CDR1 MNHNS and CDR2 SASEGT. The CDR3 is made up of 13 amino acids. Trimming removed 6 bases at V and 1 base at J, with 6 bases between. The DNA for the CDR3 is TGTGCCAGCAGGGAAATGAACACCGGGGAGCTGTTTTTT. The encoded protein is CASREMNTGELFF.

The chain has TRBV7-3 and TRBJ2-2; TRBD2 matches 7 bases. With V trimmed by 0 bases and J by 1 base, 5 bases remained unmatched. Germline V lookup: CDR1 SGHTA, CDR2 FQGTGA. The CDR3 spans 17 residues. The CDR3 reads CASSLTRASGNTGELFF. The DNA for the CDR3 is TGTGCCAGCAGCTTAACGCGGGCTAGCGGGAACACCGGGGAGCTGTTTTTT.

The rearrangement links TRBV5-1 to TRBJ2-3; TRBD2 matches at 8 bases. Germline V gives CDR1 SGHRS, CDR2 YFSETQ. This CDR3 comprises 18 residues. V was clipped by 0 bases and J by 1 base; unmatched bases: 10. The CDR3 DNA reads TGCGCCAGCAGCTTGGCCCGGAGAAGCGGGAGTGGCACAGATACGCAGTATTTT. Its protein is CASSLARRSGSGTDTQYF.

This clonotype was observed many times. The CDR3 region is CASSLGWGPLGHGYTF. CDR3 coding DNA: TGTGCCAGCAGCTTAGGATGGGGACCCCTAGGACATGGCTACACCTTC. V and J are TRBV7-2 and TRBJ1-2; weak D call: TRBD1 (5 bases). Trimming removed 1 base at V and 6 bases at J, with 18 bases between. The CDR3 has 16 amino acids. Per germline, CDR1 SGHTA and CDR2 FQGNSA. The whole variable domain, filled in from reference TRBV7-2 and TRBJ1-2, reads GAGVSQSPSNKVTEKGKDVELRCDPISGHTALYWYRQSLGQGLEFLIYFQGNSAPDKSGLPSDRFSAERTGGSVSTLTIQRTQQEDSAVYLCASSLGWGPLGHGYTFGSGTRLTVV.

This clonotype was counted ten times or more. V and J are TRBV3-1 and TRBJ2-3; 8 positions match TRBD1. This CDR3 has 14 residues. V shed 1 base, J shed 6 bases, and the junction held 3 bases outside the gene matches. The germline gives CDR1 LGHDT, CDR2 YNNKEL (reference sequence). The CDR3 loop is CASSQADRADTQYF. CDR3 coding DNA: TGTGCCAGCAGCCAAGCGGACAGGGCGGATACGCAGTATTTT.

This clonotype showed up many times. This rearrangement joins TRBV7-2 to TRBJ2-7, with a tentative D call TRBD2 (5 bases). Trimming left V 5 bases short and J 3 bases short, with 14 bases between. There are 14 residues in the CDR3. CDR1 and CDR2 from the germline V gene are SGHTA and FQGNSA. Here the CDR3 reads CASSMGVEYYEQYF. CDR3 nucleotides: TGTGCCAGCAGCATGGGAGTTGAGTACTACGAGCAGTACTTC.

This clonotype was counted ten times or more. The chain is built from TRBV11-2 and TRBJ2-5; unclear D gene. Germline V gene lookup returns CDR1 SGHAT and CDR2 FQNNGV. The ends were cut back, 3 bases at V and 5 bases at J, with 13 bases in the middle. CDR3 length equals 14 residues. The CDR3 reads CASSFYLIGETQYF. The CDR3 DNA is TGTGCCAGCAGCTTTTATTTGATCGGGGAGACCCAGTACTTC.

This clonotype was observed at least ten times. The chain combines TRBV28 with TRBJ2-3, with 11 bases identical to TRBD1. The ends lost 4 bases at V and 2 bases at J; junction bases unmatched: 23. In germline, CDR1 is MDHEN, CDR2 SYDVKM. The CDR3 has 22 residues. CDR3 sequence: CASSSPGQGAMAGGPYTDTQYF. In nucleotides, the CDR3 is TGTGCCAGCAGTTCCCCTGGACAGGGGGCTATGGCGGGAGGACCCTACACAGATACGCAGTATTTT.

This sequence joins TRBV2 and TRBJ2-7, with TRBD1 matching over 7 bases. The CDR3 has 14 amino acids. Germline assignment: CDR1 SNHLY and CDR2 FYNNEI. V was clipped by 4 bases and J by 7 bases; unmatched bases: 10. The CDR3 coding sequence is TGTGCCAGCAGTGTACTAAGGACAGGAAGTGAGCAGTACTTC. Its translation is CASSVLRTGSEQYF.

This clonotype occurred many times. V and J are TRBV6-1 and TRBJ2-7, with 7 nucleotides matching TRBD2. The CDR3 is 13 residues long. Germline V gives CDR1 MNHNS, CDR2 SASEGT. V lost 4 bases, J lost 6 bases, and 6 bases stayed unmatched. The CDR3 loop reads CASSAEGGIEQYF. CDR3 nucleotides: TGTGCCAGCAGTGCCGAGGGAGGGATCGAGCAGTACTTC.

This clonotype was seen at least ten times. The chain combines TRBV12-3 or TRBV12-4 with TRBJ1-6; possible D gene TRBD1, 6 bases. V was shortened by 8 bases and J by 7 bases, with 12 bases between the two germline ends. The CDR3 extends over 13 amino acids. The CDR3 coding sequence is TGTGCCAGCGCGGGACAAGTCAATTCACCCCTCCACTTT. Residues: CASAGQVNSPLHF.

The sample holds many counts of this clonotype. This chain links TRBV7-6 with TRBJ2-3, with D hard to call. The CDR3 is 15 amino acids. Per the germline V gene, CDR1 is SGHVS and CDR2 is FNYEAQ. The V and J ends lost 2 bases and 3 bases respectively, with 12 bases between them. The chain's CDR3 is CASSLKRAQTDTQYF. CDR3 nucleotides: TGTGCCAGCAGCTTAAAACGGGCCCAGACAGATACGCAGTATTTT.

This clonotype was observed a few times. The V and J genes are TRBV6-1 and TRBJ1-3; D is undetermined. Trimming stripped 11 bases from V and 0 bases from J, with 11 bases between. From germline, CDR1 is MNHNS and CDR2 SASEGT. The CDR3 has 13 residues. CDR3 protein: CAHQGSSGNTIYF. Written as DNA, the CDR3 is TGTGCCCACCAAGGGAGCTCTGGAAACACCATATATTTT.

V usage is TRBV18 and J usage is TRBJ2-7; 11 bases match TRBD1. In germline, CDR1 is KGHSH, CDR2 LQKENI. V was clipped by 4 bases and J by 6 bases; unmatched bases: 5. This CDR3 spans 14 amino acids. The CDR3: CASSLGQGASEQYF. The CDR3 nucleotides read TGTGCCAGCTCACTAGGACAGGGGGCTTCCGAGCAGTACTTC.

The chain joins TRBV20-1 to TRBJ2-1; 11 nucleotides match TRBD2. Trimming removed 6 bases from V and 11 bases from J; junction bases left unmatched: 9. The CDR3 contains 13 residues. CDR1 DFQATT and CDR2 SNEGSKA come from the germline V gene (reference sequence). Here the CDR3 reads CSATSGTGDKQFF. As DNA, the CDR3 is TGCAGTGCGACTAGCGGGACGGGAGACAAGCAGTTCTTC.

This clonotype was seen at least ten times. The V call is TRBV20-1, the J call TRBJ2-1; 7 bases are shared with TRBD2. The ends lost 1 base at V and 4 bases at J; junction bases unmatched: 16. Per the germline V gene, CDR1 is DFQATT and CDR2 is SNEGSKA (reference sequence). The CDR3 contains 18 residues. CDR3 sequence: CSARAFHRGEGGYNEQFF. The DNA for the CDR3 is TGCAGTGCTAGAGCTTTCCATCGGGGGGAGGGTGGGTACAATGAGCAGTTCTTC.

Many counts were recorded for this clonotype. The chain employs TRBV7-8 and TRBJ2-3; 8 bases line up with TRBD2. V lost 5 bases to trimming and J lost 6 bases; unmatched junction nucleotides: 10. Per germline, CDR1 SGHVS and CDR2 FQNEAQ. The CDR3 has 15 residues. CDR3 in amino acids: CASSQLAGTQDTQYF. The CDR3 DNA reads TGTGCCAGCAGCCAGCTAGCGGGTACCCAGGATACGCAGTATTTT.

This clonotype was recorded a few times. V gene TRBV5-5 combines with J gene TRBJ2-5; 8 bases are a match to TRBD2. V was pared by 2 bases and J by 2 bases, with 8 bases of the junction left unmatched. This CDR3 is 16 amino acids long. CDR1 is SGHKS and CDR2 is YYEKEE in the germline V gene (reference sequence). CDR3: CASSFLASGYQETQYF. The CDR3, as DNA: TGTGCCAGCAGCTTTTTGGCTAGCGGGTATCAAGAGACCCAGTACTTC.